The rows below give T cell receptor beta chains drawn from one sample of a study of regulatory T cells in long-lasting Graves disease. MiXCR, run by TCRdb on the multiplex PCR reads, gives a single entry per CDR3 protein. This table has around 480,000 distinct CDR3 sequences, roughly 16% appearing once. Another study also made use of these data, one on T cells in Graves' hyperthyroidism and ophthalmopathy.

Specimen: peripheral blood mononuclear cells (PBMCs), collected at new diagnosis, from a patient treated with antithyroid drugs. The receptors here all came from a woman aged 35-65 years with Graves disease. Each CDR3 is given with its conserved first and last residue.

J: TRBJ2-7
V: TRBV7-3
CDR3: CASSLQPGGIYEQYF

J: TRBJ2-7
V: TRBV7-9
CDR3: CAGSPTRFEQYF

J: TRBJ2-7
V: TRBV3-1
CDR3: CASSQDLHPAYEQYF

J: TRBJ1-6
V: TRBV19
CDR3: CASSFEGQGRAVSPLHF

J: TRBJ1-4
V: TRBV20-1
CDR3: CSVPGRSNEKLFF

J: TRBJ1-4
V: TRBV20-1
CDR3: CSAPDSGEKLFF

J: TRBJ2-7
V: TRBV2
CDR3: CASNQPGGGITGKGYSQYF

J: TRBJ1-5
V: TRBV6-2/TRBV6-3
CDR3: CASSYTQGKGHSNQPQHF

J: TRBJ1-4
V: TRBV14
CDR3: CASSHRHATNEKLFF

J: TRBJ1-2
V: TRBV12-3/TRBV12-4
CDR3: CASSFGDTNYGYTF

J: TRBJ1-2
V: TRBV19
CDR3: CASSIGSFYGYTF

J: TRBJ1-2
V: TRBV29-1
CDR3: CSVAPGQGLDYGYTF

J: TRBJ2-3
V: TRBV5-1
CDR3: CASSGGLAGPTDTQYF

J: TRBJ1-2
V: TRBV2
CDR3: CASSAETGGRGYTF

J: TRBJ2-7
V: TRBV20-1
CDR3: CSASQGSYEQYF

J: TRBJ2-7
V: TRBV3-1
CDR3: CASSQVSGGQYEQYF

J: TRBJ1-1
V: TRBV5-1
CDR3: CASSLELLNTEAFF

J: TRBJ2-7
V: TRBV28
CDR3: CASTELGLKGHEQYF

J: TRBJ2-5
V: TRBV6-1
CDR3: CASSALWGGGGQETQYF

J: TRBJ1-1
V: TRBV3-1
CDR3: CASSYLGWNTEAFF

J: TRBJ1-1
V: TRBV30
CDR3: CAWIWGEGTEAFF

J: TRBJ2-4
V: TRBV3-1
CDR3: CASSGTREGKNIQYF

J: TRBJ1-1
V: TRBV6-4
CDR3: CASSPGTTNTEAFF